The rows below give T cell receptor beta chains drawn from one sample of a study of blood T cell repertoires in COVID-19. Method: immunoSEQ multiplex PCR; TCRdb's copy keeps in-frame clones and lacks some. The top ten hold less than 3.5% of the sample, which has roughly 120,000 clones, around 85% seen once. The sequenced sample was peripheral blood. Every receptor here comes from a woman aged 80 or over with COVID-19, enrolled during active disease. CDR3s include the opening cysteine and the closing phenylalanine or tryptophan. Each record gives: V gene, D gene, clone size, J gene, CDR3 protein, CDR3 DNA. A D gene is named only where the DNA matches it firmly. Clone size, where shown, is once, few, many, or a class for clones that have expanded.

>TRBV7-9|-|-|TRBJ1-2
CASSLGQVGGYTF
TGTGCCAGCAGCTTAGGCCAGGTCGGCGGCTACACCTTC
>TRBV7-8|-|-|TRBJ1-5
CASSRTGTGNQPQHF
TGTGCCAGCAGCCGAACAGGGACCGGTAATCAGCCCCAGCATTTT
>TRBV9|TRBD2|-|TRBJ2-3
CASSRLAGLTDTQYF
TGTGCCAGCAGCCGACTAGCGGGGCTCACAGATACGCAGTATTTT
>TRBV3-1/TRBV3-2|TRBD1|-|TRBJ1-1
CASSLSGTGMNTEAFF
TGTGCCAGCAGCCTGTCCGGGACAGGTATGAACACTGAAGCTTTCTTT
>TRBV19|-|-|TRBJ2-7
CASSIHEGQEQYF
TGTGCCAGTAGTATACACGAGGGCCAGGAGCAGTACTTC
>TRBV7-2|TRBD1|-|TRBJ1-2
CASSLGTGEGGYTF
TGTGCCAGCAGCTTAGGGACAGGGGAGGGCGGCTACACCTTC
>TRBV2|-|once|TRBJ2-3
CARSLISGVTDTQYF
TGTGCCAGAAGCCTTATTTCGGGAGTAACAGATACGCAGTATTTT
>TRBV28|TRBD1|-|TRBJ1-2
CAALPTGPGGYTF
TGTGCCGCTCTACCGACAGGGCCGGGGGGCTACACCTTC
>TRBV18|-|-|TRBJ2-1
CASSPEGVEQFF
TGTGCCAGCTCACCCGAGGGGGTTGAGCAGTTCTTC
>TRBV9|TRBD2|-|TRBJ2-2
CASSVGTSGNNGELFF
TGTGCCAGCAGCGTAGGGACTAGCGGGAACAACGGGGAGCTGTTTTTT
>TRBV4-2|TRBD2|-|TRBJ2-1
CASRPVSLAGTHNEQFF
TGTGCCAGCAGACCCGTTAGCCTAGCGGGTACCCACAATGAGCAGTTCTTC
>TRBV6-2/TRBV6-3|-|-|TRBJ2-7
CASSLIPGAEQYF
TGTGCCAGCAGTTTAATCCCAGGGGCCGAGCAGTACTTC
>TRBV28|-|-|TRBJ1-2
CASSAGNNYGYTF
TGTGCCAGCAGCGCGGGAAACAACTATGGCTACACCTTC
>TRBV6-1|TRBD1|-|TRBJ2-7
CASSEVGQGTEQYF
TGTGCCAGCAGTGAAGTGGGACAGGGAACCGAGCAGTACTTC
>TRBV27|-|-|TRBJ2-3
CASSPQVGGGRTDTQYF
TGTGCCAGCAGTCCCCAGGTAGGGGGAGGGCGCACAGATACGCAGTATTTT
>TRBV9|-|-|TRBJ1-2
CASSVGSTGSYGYTF
TGTGCCAGCAGCGTAGGGAGTACAGGGTCTTATGGCTACACCTTC
>TRBV4-2|-|-|TRBJ1-5
CASSQATAGSGQPQHF
TGTGCCAGCAGCCAAGCAACGGCTGGGTCGGGACAGCCCCAGCATTTT
>TRBV18|TRBD2|once|TRBJ2-3
CASAAGGGSTDTQYF
TGTGCCAGCGCGGCTGGGGGGGGTTCGACAGATACGCAGTATTTT
>TRBV6-5|TRBD2|-|TRBJ2-1
CASSKSSGAYNEQFF
TGTGCCAGCAGTAAATCTAGCGGGGCGTACAATGAGCAGTTCTTC
>TRBV7-2|-|-|TRBJ1-2
CASRAGIGYGYTF
TGTGCCAGCAGGGCGGGGATCGGCTATGGCTACACCTTC
>TRBV3-1/TRBV3-2|-|once|TRBJ2-2
CASSQAASGELFF
TGTGCCAGCAGCCAGGCAGCGTCCGGGGAGCTGTTTTTT
>TRBV2|-|-|TRBJ1-5
CASGRGNQPQHF
TGTGCCAGCGGTAGAGGAAATCAGCCCCAGCATTTT
>TRBV4-2|TRBD2|few|TRBJ2-7
CASSQGGGSLTYEQYF
TGTGCCAGCAGCCAAGGCGGCGGGAGCCTGACCTACGAGCAGTACTTC
>TRBV5-4|-|few|TRBJ2-5
CASSPTDQETQYF
TGTGCCAGCAGCCCGACAGACCAAGAGACCCAGTACTTC
>TRBV3-1/TRBV3-2|-|-|TRBJ1-4
CASSQGAGRGSTNEKLFF
TGTGCCAGCAGCCAAGGGGCGGGCAGGGGTTCAACTAATGAAAAACTGTTTTTT
>TRBV10-2|TRBD2|-|TRBJ2-2
CASSESWTSARTGELFF
TGCGCCAGCAGTGAGTCGTGGACTAGCGCTAGGACCGGGGAGCTGTTTTTT
>TRBV7-6|TRBD2|-|TRBJ2-3
CASSSSGRSADTQYF
TGTGCCAGCAGCTCGAGCGGGAGATCGGCAGATACGCAGTATTTT
>TRBV3-1/TRBV3-2|TRBD1|once|TRBJ2-7
CASSQLGQGSRQYF
TGTGCCAGCAGCCAACTGGGACAGGGCAGTCGGCAGTACTTC
>TRBV2|TRBD1|-|TRBJ1-1
CASRTGVNTEAFF
TGTGCCAGCAGGACAGGGGTCAACACTGAAGCTTTCTTT
>TRBV5-4|-|-|TRBJ2-5
CASSLSGQETQYF
TGTGCCAGCAGCTTGTCCGGCCAAGAGACCCAGTACTTC
>TRBV7-9|TRBD1|-|TRBJ1-6
CASSFGTDSSYNSPLHF
TGTGCCAGCAGCTTTGGGACAGACAGCTCCTATAATTCACCCCTCCACTTT
>TRBV25-1|-|few|TRBJ1-2
CASSDRRDDGYTF
TGTGCCAGCAGTGACCGGAGGGATGACGGCTACACCTTC
>TRBV7-8|-|-|TRBJ1-4
CASSLFRAGDEKLFF
TGTGCCAGCAGCTTATTCAGGGCGGGGGATGAAAAACTGTTTTTT
>TRBV3-1/TRBV3-2|-|once|TRBJ2-2
CASSHRLNTGELFF
TGTGCCAGCAGCCATAGACTAAACACCGGGGAGCTGTTTTTT
>TRBV7-2|-|-|TRBJ1-2
CASSLRTANYGYTF
TGTGCCAGCAGCTTAAGGACAGCTAACTATGGCTACACCTTC
>TRBV24-1|-|-|TRBJ2-5
CATSDQSGETQYF
TGTGCCACCAGTGATCAGTCGGGGGAGACCCAGTACTTC
>TRBV5-4|-|-|TRBJ2-7
CASSRTAESYEQYF
TGTGCCAGCAGCCGGACAGCGGAATCCTACGAGCAGTACTTC
>TRBV24-1|TRBD2|-|TRBJ2-2
CATSDSSGIKLFF
TGTGCCACCAGTGATTCGAGCGGGATAAAGCTGTTTTTT
>TRBV21-1|-|-|TRBJ2-7
CASSKNYSSYEQYF
TGTGCCAGCAGCAAAAATTACAGCTCCTACGAGCAGTACTTC
>TRBV2|-|-|TRBJ1-2
CASSEDRAYGYTF
TGTGCCAGCAGTGAAGACAGGGCCTATGGCTACACCTTC
>TRBV2|-|-|TRBJ1-1
CASSEGLLAEAFF
TGTGCCAGCAGTGAGGGACTTTTGGCGGAAGCTTTCTTT